These 16 T cell receptor beta chains share one sample of origin, sequenced in a study of shared clonotypes between healthy human individuals (dated by TCRdb to about 2020). Library generation was performed with the immunoSEQ multiplex PCR assay. TCRdb re-hosts the immuneACCESS table, in-frame sequences only. Its copies lack some clones; in the studies checked, an unresolved V gene accounts for under half of them, and the cause for the rest is not known. The sample table holds about 2.3 million clones, of which 85% to 95% were seen once. The ten largest account for about 0.36% of the sample. The source material was naive CD4+ T cells from PBMCs. This sample's cell subset or site label indicates: CD45RA+ positively selected. These receptor sequences come from a man between 18 and 35 years old in good health. Some clones in this sample may be carry-over from other donors' samples.

This clone was observed once. The CDR3 reads CASRWGDTQYF. The CDR3 DNA follows: TGTGCCAGCCGATGGGGGGATACGCAGTATTTT. The rearrangement joins TRBV27 to TRBJ2-3, with D possibly being TRBD1 or TRBD2 (5 bases each). CDR3 length: 11 residues. Trimming pared 8 bases from V and 6 bases from J, leaving 9 bases between. Germline V lookup: CDR1 MNHEY, CDR2 SMNVEV (reference sequence).

The V gene is TRBV6-1, the J gene TRBJ2-6, with a tentative D call TRBD1 (6 bases). Germline CDR1 reads MNHNS; CDR2 reads SASEGT. The CDR3 sequence is 15 residues long. Trimming took off 10 bases at V and 2 bases at J, with 15 bases between the two ends. In nucleotides, the CDR3 is TGTGCCACCAGGGGAGCGATAACTGGGGCCAACGTCCTGACTTTC. Translating it yields CATRGAITGANVLTF.

The rearrangement links TRBV28 to TRBJ1-1, with TRBD1 as a possible D gene (5 bases). Germline V CDR1 and CDR2: MDHEN, SYDVKM. The CDR3 sequence is 16 residues long. The V end was cut by 7 bases, the J end by 1 base, with 19 bases between. CDR3 DNA sequence: TGTGCCAGCACCCCTCATCTGGGGCGACAGAACACTGAAGCTTTCTTT. Translating gives CASTPHLGRQNTEAFF.

The chain employs TRBV10-3 and TRBJ2-7, with 8 bases matching TRBD2. The germline V gene encodes CDR1 ENHRY and CDR2 SYGVKD. The CDR3 is 14 amino acids. The V and J ends lost 4 bases and 7 bases, in that order; junction bases with no gene match: 9. The CDR3 loop reads CAISVGGATGEQYF. Here the CDR3 DNA reads TGTGCCATCAGTGTCGGGGGGGCAACGGGAGAGCAGTACTTC.

This clone occurred once. CDR3 in amino acids: CASSEAGLGYTF. The CDR3 bases are TGTGCCAGCAGTGAAGCGGGGCTTGGCTACACCTTC. The chain recombines TRBV6-1 with TRBJ1-2, with D perhaps TRBD1 (5 bases). CDR1 MNHNS and CDR2 SASEGT come from the germline V gene. This CDR3 is built from 12 residues. The V gene lost 0 bases and the J gene lost 7 bases, with 6 bases spanning the gap.

The chain couples TRBV7-2 to TRBJ2-7, with 7 positions matching TRBD2. This CDR3 has 15 residues. Germline loops: CDR1 SGHTA, CDR2 FQGNSA. J gave up 2 bases and V 1 base, and 5 bases lay outside the gene matches. The CDR3 coding sequence is TGTGCCAGCAGCTTAGGGGGGGGATTAACCTACGAGCAGTACTTC. Protein sequence: CASSLGGGLTYEQYF.

The rearrangement uses TRBV11-2 and TRBJ2-7; 7 bases match TRBD2. The CDR3 covers 14 residues. Germline CDR1 SGHAT, CDR2 FQNNGV. V shed 6 bases and J 4 bases; nucleotides not matched to a gene: 9. The CDR3: CASRRLGGRYEQYF. The CDR3 nucleotides are TGTGCCAGCAGACGACTGGGGGGGAGGTACGAGCAGTACTTC. Full variable domain (rest looked up from reference TRBV11-2 and TRBJ2-7): EAGVAQSPRYKIIEKRQSVAFWCNPISGHATLYWYQQILGQGPKLLIQFQNNGVVDDSQLPKDRFSAERLKGVDSTLKIQPAKLEDSAVYLCASRRLGGRYEQYFGPGTRLTVT.

To note about this clone: The sample carries other DNA sequences with the same CDR3. The chain employs TRBV30 and TRBJ2-5; 11 bases agree with TRBD1. Germline V gene data show CDR1 as GTSNPN and CDR2 as SVGIG (reference sequence). The CDR3 extends over 14 amino acids. The V segment lost 3 bases and the J segment 5 bases; nucleotides outside the gene matches: 5. CDR3 region: CAWSADRGLETQYF. For the CDR3, the DNA is TGTGCCTGGAGCGCGGACAGGGGGCTCGAGACCCAGTACTTC.

The chain couples TRBV7-3 to TRBJ1-2; D uncertain. Per germline, CDR1 SGHTA and CDR2 FQGTGA. The germline V and J ends were trimmed by 3 bases and 6 bases, with 20 bases remaining between them. The CDR3 sequence is 16 residues long. The CDR3 is CASSFGRAEPSDGYTF. The CDR3 region has the DNA TGTGCCAGCAGCTTTGGGCGGGCCGAGCCCTCAGATGGCTACACCTTC.

V and J are TRBV29-1 and TRBJ2-1; D remains ambiguous. The CDR3 totals 11 residues. CDR1 is SQVTM, CDR2 ANQGSEA, per germline. V was shortened by 6 bases and J by 6 bases, with 9 bases between the two germline ends. CDR3 in amino acids: CSVTRSNEQFF. The CDR3 bases are TGCAGCGTGACGAGATCCAATGAGCAGTTCTTC.

The chain recombines TRBV5-1 with TRBJ1-4, with TRBD1 as a possible D gene (6 bases). Germline assignment: CDR1 SGHRS and CDR2 YFSETQ. V was trimmed by 4 bases and J by 8 bases, leaving 18 bases between them. The CDR3 consists of 15 residues. CDR3 residues: CASSAGNRGGEKLFF. As DNA, the CDR3 is TGCGCCAGCAGCGCGGGGAACAGAGGGGGAGAAAAACTGTTTTTT.

The chain has TRBV30 and TRBJ1-4; TRBD1 might be the D (5 bases). CDR1 GTSNPN and CDR2 SVGIG come from the germline V gene (reference sequence). V lost 4 bases and J 5 bases, leaving 11 bases between the germline ends. The CDR3 has 13 residues. The DNA for the CDR3 is TGTGCCTGGAACGCCGGGGGGAATGAAAAACTGTTTTTT. It specifies CAWNAGGNEKLFF.

This chain joins TRBV5-5 and TRBJ2-3; 7 bases are a match to TRBD1. The CDR3 spans 14 residues. The V and J ends lost 2 bases and 4 bases, in that order; junction bases with no gene match: 4. Per the germline V gene, CDR1 is SGHKS and CDR2 is YYEKEE (reference sequence). The CDR3 loop reads CASSFRGIADTQYF. CDR3 coding DNA: TGTGCCAGCAGCTTCAGGGGGATCGCAGATACGCAGTATTTT.

This chain connects TRBV7-2 to TRBJ2-7; 11 bases are shared with TRBD1. The junction had 10 bases not matched to a gene; V was cut back by 5 bases and J by 7 bases. CDR3 length: 15 amino acids. Looked up from germline, CDR1 is SGHTA and CDR2 is FQGNSA. For the CDR3, the DNA is TGTGCCAGCAGCCCAAAAGGGACAGGGGGTAGGGAGCAGTACTTC. Residues: CASSPKGTGGREQYF.

V and J are TRBV30 and TRBJ2-7, with D tentatively TRBD2 (6 bases). This CDR3 region has 15 residues. V was pared by 1 base and J by 5 bases, with 18 bases between. Germline V gene sequence: CDR1 GTSNPN, CDR2 SVGIG (reference sequence). This CDR3 is CAWSEVLTRLDEQYF. The CDR3, as DNA: TGTGCCTGGAGTGAGGTATTGACTAGGCTGGACGAGCAGTACTTC. The variable domain in full, completed from reference TRBV30 and TRBJ2-7, reads SQTIHQWPATLVQPVGSPLSLECTVEGTSNPNLYWYRQAAGRGLQLLFYSVGIGQISSEVPQNLSASRPQDRQFILSSKKLLLSDSGFYLCAWSEVLTRLDEQYFGPGTRLTVT.

The chain is built from TRBV29-1 and TRBJ1-2, with D tentatively TRBD1 (6 bases). Trimming took off 6 bases at V and 10 bases at J, with 12 bases between the two ends. Germline loops: CDR1 SQVTM, CDR2 ANQGSEA. CDR3 length: 10 residues. As DNA, the CDR3 is TGCAGCGTGTACAGGGTTGACTACACCTTC. Translated, it gives CSVYRVDYTF.